This T cell receptor beta chain stems from a study of T-cell memory formation after mild COVID-19. MiXCR, applied by TCRdb to the 5' RACE reads, yields one record per CDR3 protein. In the table there are around 53,000 distinct CDR3 sequences, 10% to 15% of which are singletons. The J segment lost 6 bases and the V segment lost 1 base, leaving 9 bases of the junction unmatched. The CDR3 consists of 16 residues. The sequence came from a man younger than 35 who had mild COVID-19 (a few samples of this study predate the infection). Cell type and time point are not known. Sequenced sample: PBMCs or a T cell subset sorted from them (not recorded which). The chain has TRBV12-3 or TRBV12-4 and TRBJ1-5, with 7 positions matching TRBD1. CDR3 coding DNA: TGTGCCAGCAGTTTAGGTGGGAACAGGGGATCTCAGCCCCAGCATTTT. Encoded protein: CASSLGGNRGSQPQHF.